A selection of T cell receptor beta chains follows, all from one sample in a study of blood T cell repertoires in COVID-19. Assay: immunoSEQ multiplex PCR; the TCRdb copy retains only in-frame clones and omits some. The profile shows around 120,000 clones, around 81% of them singletons. The material sequenced was peripheral blood. The receptors were sampled from a man between 70 and 80 years old with acute or convalescent COVID-19. Each CDR3 is given with its conserved first and last residue. Each record gives: J gene, clone size, V gene, CDR3 protein. Rows may omit the clone size; those that give it use once, few, many or a size class.

j_call: TRBJ1-4
clone_size: .
v_call: TRBV9
cdr3_aa: CASSVGLWQANEKLFF

j_call: TRBJ2-2
clone_size: few
v_call: TRBV18
cdr3_aa: CASSQGLAANTGELFF

j_call: TRBJ1-2
clone_size: few
v_call: TRBV4-1
cdr3_aa: CASSQDGGFYGYTF

j_call: TRBJ1-5
clone_size: .
v_call: TRBV7-9
cdr3_aa: CASSLGDRGFHF

j_call: TRBJ2-2
clone_size: .
v_call: TRBV11-3
cdr3_aa: CASSSGQYTGELFF

j_call: TRBJ2-1
clone_size: .
v_call: TRBV29-1
cdr3_aa: CSAGQRSYNEQFF

j_call: TRBJ2-7
clone_size: .
v_call: TRBV4-3
cdr3_aa: CASSVGGSYEQYF

j_call: TRBJ1-4
clone_size: .
v_call: TRBV3-1/TRBV3-2
cdr3_aa: CASSQRGTNEKLFF

j_call: TRBJ2-3
clone_size: many
v_call: TRBV6-5
cdr3_aa: CATAPLAGGTDTQYF

j_call: TRBJ1-6
clone_size: few
v_call: TRBV5-1
cdr3_aa: CASSLDGRRNNSPLHF

j_call: TRBJ2-2
clone_size: few
v_call: TRBV2
cdr3_aa: CASSSQGALNTGELFF

j_call: TRBJ1-2
clone_size: .
v_call: TRBV4-3
cdr3_aa: CASSQDPRTGRGGYTF

j_call: TRBJ1-1
clone_size: .
v_call: TRBV7-2
cdr3_aa: CASSFGARNTEAFF

j_call: TRBJ1-1
clone_size: .
v_call: TRBV30
cdr3_aa: CAWFSGVGDTEAFF

j_call: TRBJ2-7
clone_size: .
v_call: TRBV7-8
cdr3_aa: CASSQGQGAFYEQYF

j_call: TRBJ1-1
clone_size: once
v_call: TRBV5-1
cdr3_aa: CASNLQGSMTEAFF

j_call: TRBJ2-7
clone_size: .
v_call: TRBV11-2
cdr3_aa: CASSPRSPQGSEQYF

j_call: TRBJ1-6
clone_size: .
v_call: TRBV9
cdr3_aa: CASSDEVGGRGRFNSPLHF

j_call: TRBJ1-1
clone_size: .
v_call: TRBV5-1
cdr3_aa: CASSPTGGRYTEAFF

j_call: TRBJ1-4
clone_size: .
v_call: TRBV27
cdr3_aa: CASSLLGQGTATNEKLFF

j_call: TRBJ1-3
clone_size: .
v_call: TRBV18
cdr3_aa: CASSPDREPSGNTIYF

j_call: TRBJ1-4
clone_size: .
v_call: TRBV5-4
cdr3_aa: CASSRGGPGAGEKLFF

j_call: TRBJ2-1
clone_size: few
v_call: TRBV27
cdr3_aa: CASSLSRASGSYNEQFF

j_call: TRBJ2-3
clone_size: .
v_call: TRBV24-1
cdr3_aa: CATSDFEETDTQYF

j_call: TRBJ2-1
clone_size: .
v_call: TRBV25-1
cdr3_aa: CASSSLAGVDNEQFF

j_call: TRBJ1-3
clone_size: .
v_call: TRBV5-8
cdr3_aa: CASSVTEYTIYF

j_call: TRBJ1-1
clone_size: .
v_call: TRBV5-1
cdr3_aa: CASSIQGKNTEAFF

j_call: TRBJ2-7
clone_size: .
v_call: TRBV19
cdr3_aa: CATKGSYEQYF

j_call: TRBJ1-3
clone_size: .
v_call: TRBV19
cdr3_aa: CASCGAWTPVSSGNTIYF

j_call: TRBJ1-2
clone_size: few
v_call: TRBV3-1/TRBV3-2
cdr3_aa: CASSPPEVLSGYTF

j_call: TRBJ2-5
clone_size: .
v_call: TRBV7-5
cdr3_aa: CVRSLVFSGVNGCQETQYF

j_call: TRBJ1-1
clone_size: .
v_call: TRBV18
cdr3_aa: CASSTRQVSTSTEAFF

j_call: TRBJ2-1
clone_size: .
v_call: TRBV6-5
cdr3_aa: CASSYTLAGGDNEQFF

j_call: TRBJ1-2
clone_size: .
v_call: TRBV3-1/TRBV3-2
cdr3_aa: CASSQTGSYGYTF

j_call: TRBJ2-1
clone_size: .
v_call: TRBV4-3
cdr3_aa: CASSLTGRILKNYNEQFF

j_call: TRBJ1-2
clone_size: .
v_call: TRBV4-2
cdr3_aa: CASSQGVAGGSGYTF

j_call: TRBJ2-4
clone_size: .
v_call: TRBV6-2/TRBV6-3
cdr3_aa: CASSYRWLQGATKNIQYF

j_call: TRBJ2-1
clone_size: .
v_call: TRBV5-3
cdr3_aa: CARSLPGVRKGEQFF

j_call: TRBJ2-5
clone_size: once
v_call: TRBV6-5
cdr3_aa: CASSYVAQETQYF

j_call: TRBJ2-4
clone_size: few
v_call: TRBV11-2
cdr3_aa: CASSFRGAEKDIQYF

j_call: TRBJ1-4
clone_size: few
v_call: TRBV3-1/TRBV3-2
cdr3_aa: CASSQHGGTNEKLFF

j_call: TRBJ1-2
clone_size: .
v_call: TRBV30
cdr3_aa: CAWSPPGGNYGYTF

j_call: TRBJ2-6
clone_size: .
v_call: TRBV2
cdr3_aa: CASRRGTANVLTF

j_call: TRBJ1-3
clone_size: few
v_call: TRBV4-1
cdr3_aa: CASSLPTESGNTIYF

j_call: TRBJ1-3
clone_size: .
v_call: TRBV7-6
cdr3_aa: CASSSSSQGGGNTIYF

j_call: TRBJ2-3
clone_size: .
v_call: TRBV6-5
cdr3_aa: CASSPGGSDTQYF

j_call: TRBJ2-7
clone_size: .
v_call: TRBV5-4
cdr3_aa: CASSLGQGRYEQYF

j_call: TRBJ2-3
clone_size: once
v_call: TRBV7-3
cdr3_aa: CASSRSGGDGTDTQYF

j_call: TRBJ2-5
clone_size: .
v_call: TRBV29-1
cdr3_aa: CSAPFSAGRVGRTQYF

j_call: TRBJ2-3
clone_size: .
v_call: TRBV2
cdr3_aa: CASMETSTTSTDTQYF

j_call: TRBJ1-2
clone_size: .
v_call: TRBV28
cdr3_aa: CASSLPGHNYGYTF

j_call: TRBJ1-5
clone_size: few
v_call: TRBV20-1
cdr3_aa: CSASGALVYNQPQHF

j_call: TRBJ2-7
clone_size: .
v_call: TRBV18
cdr3_aa: CASSPGTGLYEQYF